This TCR beta chain was documented in a study of T cell changes during pregnancy in multiple sclerosis. Trimming cost V 5 bases and J 0 bases; bases outside gene matches: 4. This CDR3 region has 16 residues. Germline values: CDR1 PRHDT, CDR2 FYEKMQ (reference sequence). Assay: immunoSEQ multiplex PCR; the TCRdb copy retains only in-frame clones and omits some. Of tens of thousands of clones listed, approximately 89% are singletons. This chain joins TRBV13 and TRBJ1-3; 10 bases align to TRBD1. Source: peripheral blood, taken before pregnancy. This TCR was recovered from a female donor with multiple sclerosis, enrolled in a pregnancy study. CDR3 protein: CASSAGTGVSGNTIYF. The CDR3 nucleotides read TGTGCCAGCAGCGCCGGGACAGGGGTCTCTGGAAACACCATATATTTT.